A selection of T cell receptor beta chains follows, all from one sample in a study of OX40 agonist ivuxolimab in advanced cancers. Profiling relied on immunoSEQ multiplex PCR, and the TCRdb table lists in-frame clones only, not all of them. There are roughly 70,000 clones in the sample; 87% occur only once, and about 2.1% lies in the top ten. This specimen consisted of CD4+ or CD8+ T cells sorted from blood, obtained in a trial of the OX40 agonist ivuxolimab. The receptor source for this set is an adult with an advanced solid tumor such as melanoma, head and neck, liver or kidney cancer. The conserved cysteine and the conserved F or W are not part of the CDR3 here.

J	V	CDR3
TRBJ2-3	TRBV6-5	ASSYRGRNTDTQY
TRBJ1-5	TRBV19	ASSIGQLSNQPQH
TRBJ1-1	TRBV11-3	ASSIDGHNTEAF
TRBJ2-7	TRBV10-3	AISESAAGGIDEQY
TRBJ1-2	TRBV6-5	ASSYFAGTGNGYT
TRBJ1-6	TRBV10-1	ASSLQDNSPLH
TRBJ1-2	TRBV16	ASSLRTGENYGYT
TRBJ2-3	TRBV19	ASSIASGSADTQY
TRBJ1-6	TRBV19	ASSTHGQGNSPLH
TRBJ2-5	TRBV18	ASSPAPQETQY
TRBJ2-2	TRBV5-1	ASRENTGELF
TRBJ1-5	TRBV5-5	ASSPRGGNQPQH
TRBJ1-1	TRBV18	ASSLDRGGTEAF
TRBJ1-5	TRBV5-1	ASSLEGSNQPQH
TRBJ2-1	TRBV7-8	ASRAGYMNSYNEQF
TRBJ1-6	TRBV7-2	ASNSRPNSPLH
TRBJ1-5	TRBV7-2	ASSLGAGGIQPQH
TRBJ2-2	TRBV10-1	ASSGKQGANTGELF
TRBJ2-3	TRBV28	ASSSRTSTDTQY
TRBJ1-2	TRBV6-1	ASFLGQPFYGYT
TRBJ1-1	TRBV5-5	ASSLGPGLNTEAF
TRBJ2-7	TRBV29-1	SVVEGVGRFYEQY
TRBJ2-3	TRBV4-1	ASSQVDRGQAQY
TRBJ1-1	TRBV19	ASSTLDTTLRYTEAF
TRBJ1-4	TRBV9	ASSVNSLTNEKLF
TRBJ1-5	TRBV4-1	ASSPADMGFVDQPQH
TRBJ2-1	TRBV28	ASRARLPGLSTMEQF
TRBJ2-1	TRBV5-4	ASSTGQGNEQF
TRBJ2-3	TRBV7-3	ASSLGSGRGTDTQY
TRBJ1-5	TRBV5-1	ASSLEGGNQPQH
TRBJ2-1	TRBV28	ASSLRTGVDEQF
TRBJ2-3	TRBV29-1	SVRTGTSGSMQY
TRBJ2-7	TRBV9	ASSAGLAGNEQY
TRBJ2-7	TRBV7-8	ASSLIAGSRGEQY
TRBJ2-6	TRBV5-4	ASVHRVLLSGANVLT
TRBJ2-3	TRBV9	ASSRGTTDTQY
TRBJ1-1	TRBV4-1	ASSQDSIGGTTEAF
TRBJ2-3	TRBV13	ASSFLSTDTQY
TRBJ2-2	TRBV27	ASSFSYRAATGELF
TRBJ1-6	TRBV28	ASSTFGFSSYNSPLH
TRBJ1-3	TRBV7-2	ASKPGVSGNTIY
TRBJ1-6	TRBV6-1	ASSEVSGGGNSPLH
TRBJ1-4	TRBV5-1	ASSTGTGGRNEKLF
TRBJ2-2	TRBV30	AWSVSLAGELF
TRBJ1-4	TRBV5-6	ASSPTHRGVTNEKLF
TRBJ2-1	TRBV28	ASRDTSGGGYNEQF
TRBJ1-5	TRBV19	ASFNGRFGQPQH
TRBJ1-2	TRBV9	ASSSGQVNYGYT
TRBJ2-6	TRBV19	ASSRGQGGSSGANVLT
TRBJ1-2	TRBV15	ATSRDKAKSNYGYT
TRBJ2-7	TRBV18	ASSPPVTYEQY
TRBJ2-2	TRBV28	ASSVPGTGFIGELF
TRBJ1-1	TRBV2	ASSASGRRMGAF
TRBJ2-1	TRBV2	ASTQVSYNEQF
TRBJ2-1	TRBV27	ASSYGWLAGEQF
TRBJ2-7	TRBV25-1	ASSEPGSFYEQY
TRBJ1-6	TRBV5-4	ASSGGVFGSYNSPLH